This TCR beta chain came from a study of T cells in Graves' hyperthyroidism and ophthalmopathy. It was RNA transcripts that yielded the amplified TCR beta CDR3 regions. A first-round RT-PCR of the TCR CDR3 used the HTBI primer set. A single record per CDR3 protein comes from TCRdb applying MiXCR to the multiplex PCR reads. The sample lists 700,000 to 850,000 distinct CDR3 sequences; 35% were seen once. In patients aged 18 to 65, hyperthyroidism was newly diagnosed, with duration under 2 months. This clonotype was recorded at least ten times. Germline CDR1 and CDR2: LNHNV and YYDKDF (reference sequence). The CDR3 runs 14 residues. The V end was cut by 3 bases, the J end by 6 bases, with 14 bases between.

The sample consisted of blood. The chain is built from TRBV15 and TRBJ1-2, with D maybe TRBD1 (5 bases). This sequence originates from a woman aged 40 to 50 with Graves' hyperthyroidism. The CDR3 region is CATSRVFQGDGYTF. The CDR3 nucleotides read TGTGCCACCAGCAGGGTTTTTCAGGGAGATGGCTACACCTTC.